This TCR beta chain was profiled in a study of identical twins. Template switching added a universal primer site; cDNA carried unique molecular identifiers. TCRdb re-analysed the 5' RACE reads in MiXCR, keeping a single row per CDR3 protein. The sample holds around 250,000 distinct CDR3 sequences, roughly 13% seen once. Study-wide results and limits: Surplus twin overlap in beta out-of-frame sequences was less pronounced. Zero-insertion analyses might be partly confounded by invariant T cells like MAIT and iNKT. Twin sharing of out-of-frame TCR alpha was underestimated by models in monozygotic pairs.

V was clipped by 1 base and J by 0 bases, with 10 bases between them. CDR1 is LNHNV and CDR2 is YYDKDF in the germline V gene (reference sequence). The CDR3 runs to 15 residues. This clonotype was seen a few times. What it recognizes is unknown. This sample was shared with a second study, whose subject was yellow fever vaccine responses in identical twins.

V and J are TRBV15 and TRBJ2-7; D is perhaps TRBD1 or TRBD2 (6 bases each). The source is a woman between 18 and 29 years old in good health. Source material: memory (CD45RO+) T cells sorted from blood. CDR3 bases: TGTGCCACCAGCAGAGCGGGGGCATTCTCCTACGAGCAGTACTTC. Its translation is CATSRAGAFSYEQYF.